This T cell receptor (beta chain) was sequenced for a study of a mutant IDH1 vaccine in newly diagnosed glioma. Study-wide background: The earlier regimen, radiotherapy, temozolomide, or both, was most often both. V12 occurred at week 35 and V13 at week 47. Broader study findings: Induction of immune responses by the vaccine occurred in about 95% of patients.

As for time point: week 35, safety follow-up. In every dose of vaccine, 300 ug of mutant IDH1 20-mer peptide was given alongside topical imiquimod. Concerning this clone itself: Its target is not known.

Repertoires were generated with immunoSEQ multiplex PCR, while TCRdb's copy carries only in-frame clones and drops some. The table records tens of thousands of clones, roughly 79% of them present only once. V was pared by 5 bases and J by 6 bases, with 7 bases of the junction left unmatched. The CDR3 extends over 14 amino acids. CDR1 and CDR2 from the germline V gene are MDHEN and SYDVKM. J is TRBJ1-1 and V is TRBV28; 9 bases align to TRBD1. The clonotype comes from a man between 40 and 49 years old with glioma. The sample consisted of PBMCs, taken from a glioma patient whose treatment included an IDH1 peptide vaccine. The CDR3 spells CASSLGQGYAEAFF. CDR3 DNA: TGTGCCAGCAGTCTCGGACAGGGGTACGCTGAAGCTTTCTTT.